Below are 30 T cell receptor beta chains sequenced from a single sample in a study of T-cell reconstitution after alpha-beta-depleted transplantation in children. The authors prepared the TCRbeta library with unique molecular identifiers. One entry per CDR3 protein, called by TCRdb with MiXCR from the PCR reads. The sample holds approximately 99,000 distinct CDR3 sequences, 5% to 8% seen once. The sample was PBMCs, mostly from graft donor cells, taken 360 days after TCRalphabeta/CD19-depleted stem cell transplant. The receptors stem from a male patient between 2 and 10 years old who had a stem cell transplant for acute lymphoblastic leukemia, so the T cells may come from the graft donor.

This clonotype was found a few times. The V call is TRBV20-1, the J call TRBJ2-7, with D perhaps TRBD2 (6 bases). Per germline, CDR1 DFQATT and CDR2 SNEGSKA (reference sequence). The CDR3 consists of 15 residues. V gave up 1 base and J gave up 4 bases, with 17 bases separating them. CDR3 DNA sequence: TGCAGTGCTAGAGGCGGCGGGGAGGTGGGATACGAGCAGTACTTC. It is translated as CSARGGGEVGYEQYF.

This clonotype appeared many times. This chain links TRBV2 with TRBJ2-3; the match to TRBD2 covers 11 bases. This CDR3 is built from 14 residues. Germline-derived CDR1 and CDR2 are SNHLY and FYNNEI. Trimming took 2 bases from V and 6 from J; bases not matched to a gene: 1. CDR3 sequence (DNA): TGTGCCAGCAGTGAAATAGCGGGGGGGGATACGCAGTATTTT. This translates into CASSEIAGGDTQYF.

This clonotype was counted at least ten times. The rearrangement links TRBV27 to TRBJ2-3; a possible D gene is TRBD1 (6 bases). Germline CDR1 MNHEY, CDR2 SMNVEV (reference sequence). The CDR3 consists of 15 residues. Trimming took 4 bases from V and 3 from J, leaving 14 bases between them. The CDR3 bases are TGTGCCAGCAGTTACCGGGGCAGGGGAACAGATACGCAGTATTTT. Translating it yields CASSYRGRGTDTQYF.

This clonotype showed up just a few times. The V and J genes are TRBV30 and TRBJ2-1; 13 bases align to TRBD2. The CDR3 loop spans 15 amino acids. The junction had 6 bases not matched to a gene; V was cut back by 2 bases and J by 8 bases. Germline CDR1 GTSNPN, CDR2 SVGIG (reference sequence). The DNA of the CDR3 is TGTGCCTGGAGTACCCGCGGACTAGCGGGAGATGAGCAGTTCTTC. Translating gives CAWSTRGLAGDEQFF.

This chain uses TRBV7-9 with TRBJ2-2, with D hard to call. Looked up from germline, CDR1 is SEHNR and CDR2 is FQNEAQ (reference sequence). There are 14 residues in the CDR3. The V end was cut by 1 base, the J end by 3 bases, with 6 bases between. The CDR3, as DNA: TGTGCCAGCAGCTTAGGCAGTTACACCGGGGAGCTGTTTTTT. Residues: CASSLGSYTGELFF.

This clonotype was seen ten or more times. This chain links TRBV4-3 with TRBJ2-2; D unclear. CDR1 LGHNA and CDR2 YSLEER come from the germline V gene. V dropped 2 bases and J dropped 8 bases, with 6 bases sitting between them. The length of the CDR3 is 12 residues. CDR3 nucleotide sequence: TGCGCCAGCAGCCAAAGGCCGGGGGAGCTGTTTTTT. Its protein is CASSQRPGELFF.

This clonotype appeared many times. The chain is built from TRBV20-1 and TRBJ2-7; the match to TRBD2 covers 7 bases. The CDR3 runs to 12 residues. Germline V gene data show CDR1 as DFQATT and CDR2 as SNEGSKA (reference sequence). The V and J ends lost 6 bases and 6 bases, in that order; junction bases with no gene match: 8. CDR3 nucleotide sequence: TGCAGTGCCAGGTGGGGGGGACCCGAGCAGTACTTC. This codes for CSARWGGPEQYF.

The V gene is TRBV28, the J gene TRBJ2-3; D unresolved. The germline CDR1 and CDR2 sequences are MDHEN and SYDVKM. V lost 4 bases to trimming and J lost 3 bases, with 14 bases between them. The CDR3 has 15 residues. The CDR3 spells CASSSIRADTDTQYF. The DNA of the CDR3 is TGTGCCAGCAGTTCCATAAGGGCCGATACAGATACGCAGTATTTT.

In this sample, this clonotype turned up a few times. The genes are TRBV7-9 and TRBJ2-7; 7 nucleotides align to TRBD1. After removal of 4 bases from V and 2 bases from J, the junction contained 5 bases not matched to a gene. The CDR3 extends over 14 amino acids. Germline CDR1 reads SEHNR; CDR2 reads FQNEAQ (reference sequence). The CDR3 DNA reads as TGTGCCAGCAGCTCGACAGGGAAGGCCTACGAGCAGTACTTC. Encoded protein: CASSSTGKAYEQYF.

V gene TRBV4-2 combines with J gene TRBJ2-7; 8 positions agree with TRBD2. Germline lookup yields CDR1 LGHNA and CDR2 YNFKEQ. J was trimmed by 3 bases and V by 2 bases; bases with no gene match: 12. The CDR3 extends over 17 amino acids. The chain's CDR3 is CASSQMRLAPSSYEQYF. The CDR3 nucleotides are TGTGCCAGCAGCCAAATGAGACTAGCGCCCTCGAGCTACGAGCAGTACTTC.

This clonotype has only a few counts. One junction end does not reproduce the germline sequence, and a read error may be involved. The J gene is TRBJ2-7, the V gene TRBV7-7; D gene uncertain. The CDR3 is 13 amino acids. Germline CDR1 and CDR2: SSHAT and FNYEAQ (reference sequence). CDR3 DNA: TGTGCTAGCAGCTTGTCCAAAGGGTACGAGCAGTACTTC. Translated: CASSLSKGYEQYF.

This clonotype has ten or more counts. The gene calls are TRBV7-9 and TRBJ2-7; D unclear. Germline loops: CDR1 SEHNR, CDR2 FQNEAQ (reference sequence). This CDR3 comprises 11 residues. Trimming left V 2 bases short and J 5 bases short, with 4 bases between. This CDR3 is CASSLSNEQYF. The DNA of the CDR3 is TGTGCCAGCAGCTTATCCAACGAGCAGTACTTC.

This chain joins TRBV25-1 and TRBJ1-4; D uncertain. V was clipped by 2 bases and J by 6 bases, with 13 bases between them. Germline-derived CDR1 and CDR2 are MGHDK and SYGVNS. This CDR3 has 15 amino acids. As DNA, the CDR3 is TGTGCCAGCAGTGAACAACGGCAGGCGTATGAAAAACTGTTTTTT. It specifies CASSEQRQAYEKLFF. Using reference TRBV25-1 and TRBJ1-4 for the parts outside the CDR3, the full variable domain is EADIYQTPRYLVIGTGKKITLECSQTMGHDKMYWYQQDPGMELHLIHYSYGVNSTEKGDLSSESTVSRIRTEHFPLTLESARPSHTSQYLCASSEQRQAYEKLFFGSGTQLSVL.

This clonotype was observed many times. The chain has TRBV5-1 and TRBJ2-7; 9 bases line up with TRBD1. This CDR3 region has 15 residues. Losses at the gene ends were 0 bases for V and 3 bases for J; bases not matched to a gene: 4. CDR1 is SGHRS, CDR2 YFSETQ, per germline. CDR3 coding DNA: TGCGCCAGCAGCTTGGGGACAGGGGCACACTACGAGCAGTACTTC. Its protein is CASSLGTGAHYEQYF.

Only a few counts were recorded for this clonotype. CDR3 in amino acids: CASGLLGETQYF. DNA for the CDR3: TGTGCTAGTGGTTTGCTGGGAGAGACCCAGTACTTC. This chain uses TRBV12-5 with TRBJ2-5; no firm D call. Germline V CDR1 and CDR2: LGHNT, FRNRAP. The V and J ends lost 2 bases and 4 bases respectively, with 5 bases between them. The CDR3 covers 12 residues.

This sequence joins TRBV6-5 and TRBJ2-5; D call uncertain. The CDR3 loop spans 14 amino acids. V gave up 2 bases and J gave up 0 bases, with 7 bases separating them. Per the germline V gene, CDR1 is MNHEY and CDR2 is SVGAGI. CDR3 in DNA: TGTGCCAGCAGTTACAATAGCAACCAAGAGACCCAGTACTTC. This codes for CASSYNSNQETQYF.

This clonotype was seen many times. The chain recombines TRBV9 with TRBJ2-5; D gene ambiguous. Germline V lookup: CDR1 SGDLS, CDR2 YYNGEE. The CDR3 has 14 amino acids. Trimming left V 0 bases short and J 3 bases short, with 9 bases between. CDR3 region: CASSVDPREETQYF. CDR3 nucleotides: TGTGCCAGCAGCGTAGATCCTAGAGAAGAGACCCAGTACTTC.

This clonotype was counted many times. The chain employs TRBV20-1 and TRBJ2-1, with TRBD2 identical over 7 bases. The CDR3 is 13 amino acids. Germline loops: CDR1 DFQATT, CDR2 SNEGSKA (reference sequence). The CDR3 DNA reads TGCAGCCCCTCGGGGGGCTCCTACAATGAGCAGTTCTTC. It translates to CSPSGGSYNEQFF.

The sample holds a few counts of this clonotype. The V call is TRBV6-1, the J call TRBJ1-5; the D gene is possibly TRBD1 (5 bases). With 2 bases removed from V and 0 bases from J, the gap between germline ends came to 8 bases. The CDR3 covers 15 residues. Germline CDR1 is MNHNS and CDR2 is SASEGT. The DNA for the CDR3 is TGTGCCAGCAGTGAACTGAGGGGTAGCAATCAGCCCCAGCATTTT. Translated: CASSELRGSNQPQHF.

This clonotype appeared many times. The chain couples TRBV7-2 to TRBJ2-7, with 11 nucleotides matching TRBD2. CDR1 and CDR2 (germline): SGHTA, FQGNSA. The CDR3 extends over 16 amino acids. V dropped 5 bases and J dropped 5; count of bases not matched to a gene: 11. The CDR3 protein is CASSKLLAGASHEQYF. DNA of the CDR3: TGTGCCAGCAGCAAGCTACTAGCGGGGGCCAGTCACGAGCAGTACTTC.

This clonotype was observed at least ten times. This chain uses TRBV4-2 with TRBJ2-5, with D possibly TRBD1 on 6 matching bases. Trimming shortened V by 2 bases and J by 2 bases, and 15 bases separated the two germline ends. This CDR3 region has 16 residues. Germline lookup yields CDR1 LGHNA and CDR2 YNFKEQ. The CDR3 protein is CASSQYQGMGQETQYF. CDR3 nucleotide sequence: TGTGCCAGCAGCCAATATCAGGGGATGGGGCAAGAGACCCAGTACTTC.

This clonotype was counted many times. This rearrangement joins TRBV27 to TRBJ2-2; the D gene could be TRBD1 or TRBD2 (6 bases each). The CDR3 runs to 16 residues. The V and J ends lost 7 bases and 3 bases respectively, with 18 bases between them. The V gene's germline CDR1 is MNHEY and CDR2 SMNVEV (reference sequence). CDR3 protein: CASMEGQRLYTGELFF. In nucleotides, the CDR3 is TGTGCCAGCATGGAGGGACAACGCCTTTACACCGGGGAGCTGTTTTTT.

This clonotype was detected ten times or more. The J gene is TRBJ2-1, the V gene TRBV29-1, with TRBD2 as a possible D gene (7 bases). The CDR3 length is 15 residues. The V end was cut by 5 bases, the J end by 7 bases, with 21 bases between. Germline V gene lookup returns CDR1 SQVTM and CDR2 ANQGSEA. The DNA for the CDR3 is TGCAGCGTTCATACCTTAGGGGGGGGCCGGAATGAGCAGTTCTTC. Protein sequence: CSVHTLGGGRNEQFF.

The rearrangement joins TRBV27 to TRBJ1-2; D gene unclear. There are 12 residues in the CDR3. Germline V gene lookup returns CDR1 MNHEY and CDR2 SMNVEV (reference sequence). Trimming left V 6 bases short and J 2 bases short, with 7 bases between. Written as DNA, the CDR3 is TGTGCCAGCAGGGGCCTGAACTATGGCTACACCTTC. Translating gives CASRGLNYGYTF.

This chain links TRBV4-2 with TRBJ2-1; 8 bases are shared with TRBD1. V was pared by 2 bases and J by 6 bases, with 3 bases of the junction left unmatched. This CDR3 is built from 14 residues. Germline V gene data show CDR1 as LGHNA and CDR2 as YNFKEQ. The DNA of the CDR3 is TGTGCCAGCAGCCAACGGACAGGGTTCAATGAGCAGTTCTTC. Its translation is CASSQRTGFNEQFF.

This clonotype turned up a few times. The gene calls are TRBV7-8 and TRBJ2-4; 7 bases are a match to TRBD1. After removal of 1 base from V and 2 bases from J, the junction contained 5 bases not matched to a gene. Germline CDR1 and CDR2: SGHVS and FQNEAQ. This CDR3 region has 16 residues. In DNA, the CDR3 is TGTGCCAGCAGCTTAGGGTACAGGGGTACCAAAAACATTCAGTACTTC. The encoded protein is CASSLGYRGTKNIQYF. The variable domain in full, completed from reference TRBV7-8 and TRBJ2-4, reads GAGVSQSPRYKVAKRGQDVALRCDPISGHVSLFWYQQALGQGPEFLTYFQNEAQLDKSGLPSDRFFAERPEGSVSTLKIQRTQQEDSAVYLCASSLGYRGTKNIQYFGAGTRLSVL.

This clonotype has at least ten counts. The chain employs TRBV24-1 and TRBJ2-2; TRBD2 matches at 10 bases. Germline V CDR1 and CDR2: KGHDR, SFDVKD. The junction had 6 bases not matched to a gene; V was cut back by 9 bases and J by 6 bases. The CDR3 is made up of 14 amino acids. CDR3 DNA: TGTGCCACCTCATCTGGACTAGCGGCCGGGGAGCTGTTTTTT. Protein product: CATSSGLAAGELFF.

This clonotype occurred many times. The chain carries TRBV9 and TRBJ2-1; the match to TRBD2 covers 9 bases. With V trimmed by 0 bases and J by 5 bases, 3 bases remained unmatched. Germline V gene lookup returns CDR1 SGDLS and CDR2 YYNGEE. The CDR3 is made up of 15 amino acids. This CDR3 reads CASSVGAGGNNEQFF. The CDR3 DNA reads TGTGCCAGCAGCGTAGGAGCGGGGGGCAACAATGAGCAGTTCTTC.

This clonotype turned up a few times. This chain connects TRBV5-6 to TRBJ2-2; the D gene is possibly TRBD1 (5 bases). Deletions cut 4 bases from V and 12 bases from J, with 16 bases between. CDR1 is SGHDT and CDR2 is YYEEEE in the germline V gene. This CDR3 contains 13 residues. The CDR3 sequence: CASSTTASPKLFF. DNA for the CDR3: TGTGCCAGCAGCACGACAGCTTCACCGAAGCTGTTTTTT.

In its sample, this clonotype was seen many times. The chain employs TRBV5-6 and TRBJ2-2, with 9 bases lining up with TRBD1. V was clipped by 6 bases and J by 5 bases; unmatched bases: 8. The CDR3 length is 15 residues. Per germline, CDR1 SGHDT and CDR2 YYEEEE. This CDR3 reads CASTLGTGSTGELFF. In DNA, the CDR3 is TGTGCCAGCACCCTGGGGACAGGGAGTACCGGGGAGCTGTTTTTT.